This TCR beta chain comes out of a study of cytomegalovirus exposure and HLA in healthy donors. PCR was performed using 60 Vbeta and 13 Jbeta primers. TCRdb's copy holds only in-frame clones and misses some; the assay was immunoSEQ multiplex PCR. This sample has 150,000 to 200,000 clones, with roughly 70% found just once. As to this clone: Its antigen remains unknown. This sample includes further DNA sequences coding for the same CDR3.

Trimming took off 7 bases at V and 4 bases at J, with 20 bases between the two ends. The CDR3 has 16 amino acids. Per the germline V gene, CDR1 is LGHNT and CDR2 is FRNRAP. Study results and caveats: Listed as cytomegalovirus-associated were about 160 TCR beta chains. Among TCR beta chains of equal frequency, HLA-associated ones were more clonally expanded in a later analysis.

This receptor was identified in a male donor in good health and CMV-seronegative. The sequenced material came from PBMCs. The chain employs TRBV12-5 and TRBJ2-1, with D maybe TRBD2 (7 bases). CDR3: CASAPMGGPLYNEQFF. For the CDR3, the DNA is TGTGCTAGTGCGCCCATGGGGGGGCCTTTGTACAATGAGCAGTTCTTC.